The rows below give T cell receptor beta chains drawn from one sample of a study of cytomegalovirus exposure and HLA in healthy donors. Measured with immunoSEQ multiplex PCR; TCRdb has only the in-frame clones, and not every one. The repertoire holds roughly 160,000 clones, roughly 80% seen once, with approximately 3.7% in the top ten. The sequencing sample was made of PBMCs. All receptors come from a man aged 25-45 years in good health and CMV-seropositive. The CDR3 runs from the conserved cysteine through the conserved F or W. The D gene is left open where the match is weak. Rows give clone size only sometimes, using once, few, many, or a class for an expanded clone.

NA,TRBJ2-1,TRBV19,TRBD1,TGTGCCAGTCAGGGACAGGGGGAAGGGGGCTCCTACAATGAGCAGTTCTTC,CASQGQGEGGSYNEQFF
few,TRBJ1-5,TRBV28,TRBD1,TGTGCCAGCAGTTTACTGGCAGGGGGCTATCAGCCCCAGCATTTT,CASSLLAGGYQPQHF
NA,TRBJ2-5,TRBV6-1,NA,TGTGCCAGCAGTGTGGGGGGGCGGGAGACCCAGTACTTC,CASSVGGRETQYF
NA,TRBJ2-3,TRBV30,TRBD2,TGTGCCTGGAGTGAGGGTAGCGGGGGGCTCGGGGATACGCAGTATTTT,CAWSEGSGGLGDTQYF
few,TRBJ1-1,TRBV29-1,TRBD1,TGCAGCGCCGTGACAGGGTACGGCACTGAAGCTTTCTTT,CSAVTGYGTEAFF
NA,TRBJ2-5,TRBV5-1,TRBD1,TGCGCCAGCAGCTTGGACTTGGGGACAGGGGGCGAGACCCAGTACTTC,CASSLDLGTGGETQYF
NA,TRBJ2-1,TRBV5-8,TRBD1,TGTGCCAGCAGCATTGAGGGGGCTGATGAGCAGTTCTTC,CASSIEGADEQFF
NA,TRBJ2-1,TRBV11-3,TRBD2,TGTGCCAGCAGCTCAACTAGCGCAAACTCCTACAATGAGCAGTTCTTC,CASSSTSANSYNEQFF
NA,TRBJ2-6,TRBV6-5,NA,TGTGCCAGCAGTTACAGTCGGGGGGCCGGGGCCAACGTCCTGACTTTC,CASSYSRGAGANVLTF
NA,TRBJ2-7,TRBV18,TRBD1,TGTGCCAGCTCACCGGGACAGGGGGTGAGCTCCTACGAGCAGTACTTC,CASSPGQGVSSYEQYF
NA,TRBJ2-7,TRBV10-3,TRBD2,TGTGCCATCAGCGCTAGCGGGGCCTACGAGCAGTACTTC,CAISASGAYEQYF
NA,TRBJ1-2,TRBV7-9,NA,TGTGCCAGCAGCTTAGCGTTGACGCGGGCGAACTATGGCTACACCTTC,CASSLALTRANYGYTF
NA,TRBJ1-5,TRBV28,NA,TGTGCCAGCATGGACTCAGATAGCAATCAGCCCCAGCATTTT,CASMDSDSNQPQHF
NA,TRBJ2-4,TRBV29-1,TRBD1,TGCAGCGTTGAAGATCCGGACAGGGGAGCCAAAAACATTCAGTACTTC,CSVEDPDRGAKNIQYF
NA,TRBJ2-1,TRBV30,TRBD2,TGTGCCTGGACTAGCGGGGCGGGCAATGAGCAGTTCTTC,CAWTSGAGNEQFF
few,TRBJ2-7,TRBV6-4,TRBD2,TGTGCCAGCAGTGCGGAAGCGGGGGGTTCCTACGAGCAGTACTTC,CASSAEAGGSYEQYF
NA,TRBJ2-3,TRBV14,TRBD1,TGTGCCAGCAGCCAGCCGGACAGGGCGACAGATACGCAGTATTTT,CASSQPDRATDTQYF
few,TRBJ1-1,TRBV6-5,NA,TGTGCCAGCAGTTATGGGAGCACTGAAGCTTTCTTT,CASSYGSTEAFF
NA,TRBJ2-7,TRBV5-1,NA,TGCGCCAGCGCCCTTGCAGGGTCGACCCTCTCCTACGAGCAGTACTTC,CASALAGSTLSYEQYF
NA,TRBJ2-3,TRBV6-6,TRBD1,TGTGCCAGCAGTTACTCAGGGGGCGCAGATACGCAGTATTTT,CASSYSGGADTQYF
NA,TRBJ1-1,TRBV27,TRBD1,TGTGCCAGCAGGGCCGGGACAGGGGTAGGGACTGAAGCTTTCTTT,CASRAGTGVGTEAFF
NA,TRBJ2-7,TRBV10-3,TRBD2,TGTGCCATCAGTGAGGGTACTAGCGGAAAATACGAGCAGTACTTC,CAISEGTSGKYEQYF
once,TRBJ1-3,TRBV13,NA,TGTGCCAGCAGCTCACTAAGCTCTGGAAACACCATATATTTT,CASSSLSSGNTIYF
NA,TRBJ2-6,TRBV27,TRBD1,TGTGCCAGCAGTTACCGGGACAGGGAAGGGTACTCTGGGGCCAACGTCCTGACTTTC,CASSYRDREGYSGANVLTF
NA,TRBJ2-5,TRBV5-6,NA,TGTGCCAGCAGCTTAAATTCGGAGACCCAGTACTTC,CASSLNSETQYF
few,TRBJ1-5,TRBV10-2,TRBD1,TGCGCCAGCAGTGAATGGACAGGGGGAATTAGCAATCAGCCCCAGCATTTT,CASSEWTGGISNQPQHF
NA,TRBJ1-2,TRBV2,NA,TGTGCCAGCAGTGAAGGGGAGAACTATGGCTACACCTTC,CASSEGENYGYTF
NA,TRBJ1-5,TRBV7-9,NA,TGTTCCAGCAGCTACGGGGGTCAGCCCCAGCATTTT,CSSSYGGQPQHF
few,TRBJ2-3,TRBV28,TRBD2,TGTGCCAGCGGGGAGGGTACGCAGTATTTT,CASGEGTQYF
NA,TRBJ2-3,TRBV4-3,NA,TGCGCCAGCAGCCGAGGTGGAGAGCTCACAGATACGCAGTATTTT,CASSRGGELTDTQYF